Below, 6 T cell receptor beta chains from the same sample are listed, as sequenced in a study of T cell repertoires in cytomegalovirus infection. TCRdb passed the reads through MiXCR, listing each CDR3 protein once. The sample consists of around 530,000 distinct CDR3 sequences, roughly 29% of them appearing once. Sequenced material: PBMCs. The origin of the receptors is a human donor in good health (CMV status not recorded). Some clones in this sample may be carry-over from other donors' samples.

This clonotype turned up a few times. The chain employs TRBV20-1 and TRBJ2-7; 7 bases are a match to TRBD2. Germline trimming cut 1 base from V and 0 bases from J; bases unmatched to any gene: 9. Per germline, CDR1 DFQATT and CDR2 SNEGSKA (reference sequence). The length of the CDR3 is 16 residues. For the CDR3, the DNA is TGCAGTGCTAGAGGAGTGACTAGCTCTTTCTCCTACGAGCAGTACTTC. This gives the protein CSARGVTSSFSYEQYF.

The DNA for the CDR3 is TGTGCCAGCAGCTTGGGGGGGAGGGAAGATACGCAGTATTTT. Translation: CASSLGGREDTQYF. This chain connects TRBV7-2 to TRBJ2-3; 7 nucleotides agree with TRBD2. Trimming cost V 3 bases and J 5 bases; bases outside gene matches: 5. Germline V gene lookup returns CDR1 SGHTA and CDR2 FQGNSA. This CDR3 region has 14 residues.

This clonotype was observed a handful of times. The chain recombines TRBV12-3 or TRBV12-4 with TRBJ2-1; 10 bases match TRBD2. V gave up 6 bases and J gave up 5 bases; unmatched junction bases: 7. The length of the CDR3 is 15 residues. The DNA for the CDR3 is TGTGCCAGCAGCCCTACTAGCGGGGCTAACAATGAGCAGTTCTTC. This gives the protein CASSPTSGANNEQFF.

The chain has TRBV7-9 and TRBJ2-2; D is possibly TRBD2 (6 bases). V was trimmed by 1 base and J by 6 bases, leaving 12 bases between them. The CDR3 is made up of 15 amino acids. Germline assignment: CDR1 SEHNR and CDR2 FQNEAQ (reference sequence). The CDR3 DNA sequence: TGTGCCAGCAGCTTAGGACGGGAGCACCCCGGGGAGCTGTTTTTT. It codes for CASSLGREHPGELFF. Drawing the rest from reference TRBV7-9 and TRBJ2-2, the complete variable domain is DTGVSQNPRHKITKRGQNVTFRCDPISEHNRLYWYRQTLGQGPEFLTYFQNEAQLEKSRLLSDRFSAERPKGSFSTLEIQRTEQGDSAMYLCASSLGREHPGELFFGEGSRLTVL.

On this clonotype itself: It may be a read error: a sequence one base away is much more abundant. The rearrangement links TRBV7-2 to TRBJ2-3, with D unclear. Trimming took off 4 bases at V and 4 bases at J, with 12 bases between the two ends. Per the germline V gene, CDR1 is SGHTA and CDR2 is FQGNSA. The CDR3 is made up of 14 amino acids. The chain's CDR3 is CASSSFSSADTQYF. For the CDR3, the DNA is TGTGCCAGCAGCTCATTCTCCTCTGCAGATACGCAGTATTTT.

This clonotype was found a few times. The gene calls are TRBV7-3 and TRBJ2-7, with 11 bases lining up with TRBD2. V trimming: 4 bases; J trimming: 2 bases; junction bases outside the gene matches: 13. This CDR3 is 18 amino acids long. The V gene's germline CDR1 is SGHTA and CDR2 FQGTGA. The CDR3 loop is CASSSLYSGTSGTYEQYF. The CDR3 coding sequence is TGTGCCAGCAGCTCCCTCTATTCCGGGACTAGCGGAACCTACGAGCAGTACTTC.